These T cell receptor beta chains were read from a single sample in a study of blood T cell repertoires in COVID-19. Method: immunoSEQ multiplex PCR; TCRdb's copy keeps in-frame clones and lacks some. The top ten clones hold 1.9% of a sample with some 320,000 clones, about 85% of them seen once. The material sequenced was PBMCs or T cells enriched from blood (not recorded which). These receptors all stem from a woman aged 25-40 years who had been exposed to COVID-19. The CDR3 runs from the conserved cysteine through the conserved F or W. The D gene is left open where the match is weak. Clone size, where shown, is once, few, many, or a class for clones that have expanded.

NA,TRBJ2-1,NA,TRBV7-9,CASSPGAVDEQFF,TGTGCCAGCAGCCCCGGTGCCGTGGATGAGCAGTTCTTC
NA,TRBJ2-1,NA,TRBV9,CASSVRSGQNNEQFF,TGTGCCAGCAGCGTACGATCTGGGCAAAACAATGAGCAGTTCTTC
NA,TRBJ2-1,TRBD2,TRBV7-9,CASSWGLAGGSYNEQFF,TGTGCCAGCAGTTGGGGCTTAGCGGGAGGCTCCTACAATGAGCAGTTCTTC
few,TRBJ2-3,TRBD2,TRBV6-2/TRBV6-3,CASSYTSGGPDTQYF,TGTGCCAGCAGTTACACTAGCGGGGGCCCAGATACGCAGTATTTT
NA,TRBJ1-2,TRBD1,TRBV27,CASRGQATNYGYTF,TGTGCCAGCAGGGGACAGGCCACTAACTATGGCTACACCTTC
NA,TRBJ1-4,TRBD1,TRBV10-3,CAISAQGGHEKLFF,TGTGCCATCAGCGCACAGGGGGGGCATGAAAAACTGTTTTTT
NA,TRBJ2-3,NA,TRBV28,CASRMAPGTDTQYF,TGTGCCAGCAGGATGGCCCCAGGCACAGATACGCAGTATTTT
NA,TRBJ1-5,TRBD1,TRBV5-6,CASTLWTGRLPQHF,TGTGCCAGCACTCTTTGGACAGGGAGACTGCCCCAGCATTTT
NA,TRBJ1-2,TRBD1,TRBV6-1,CASSGNGQGSNYGYTF,TGTGCCAGCAGTGGCAATGGACAGGGGTCGAACTATGGCTACACCTTC
NA,TRBJ1-2,NA,TRBV30,CAWSIAYGYTF,TGTGCCTGGAGTATAGCTTATGGCTACACCTTC
NA,TRBJ1-3,NA,TRBV7-3,CASSLSPRAPDTIYF,TGTGCCAGCAGCTTAAGTCCCAGGGCGCCTGACACCATATATTTT
NA,TRBJ2-1,NA,TRBV21-1,CASSNGAGGNEQFF,TGTGCCAGCAGCAATGGGGCAGGGGGCAATGAGCAGTTCTTC
NA,TRBJ2-5,NA,TRBV7-9,CASSPWTEQETQYF,TGTGCCAGCAGCCCGTGGACAGAGCAAGAGACCCAGTACTTC
NA,TRBJ1-2,TRBD1,TRBV12-3/TRBV12-4,CASRGTESYGYTF,TGTGCCAGCAGGGGGACAGAAAGCTATGGCTACACCTTC
NA,TRBJ1-5,TRBD1,TRBV4-1,CASSSQTSGTGSNRHF,TGCGCCAGCAGCTCACAAACCTCCGGGACAGGGTCAAATCGGCATTTT
NA,TRBJ1-4,NA,TRBV5-1,CASSLGEGGNEKLFF,TGCGCCAGCAGCTTGGGCGAGGGCGGGAATGAAAAACTGTTTTTT
NA,TRBJ1-2,TRBD1,TRBV10-3,CAISGNAGQGANYGYTF,TGTGCCATCAGTGGAAACGCGGGACAGGGAGCTAACTATGGCTACACCTTC
once,TRBJ1-5,TRBD1,TRBV10-3,CAISELGTGKGNQPQHF,TGTGCCATCAGTGAGCTCGGGACAGGGAAGGGCAATCAGCCCCAGCATTTT
NA,TRBJ2-7,NA,TRBV12-3/TRBV12-4,CASSSSYEQYF,TGTGCCAGCAGCTCCTCCTACGAGCAGTACTTC
NA,TRBJ1-3,NA,TRBV5-1,CASSFKQGKAGNTIYF,TGCGCCAGCAGCTTCAAACAGGGCAAGGCTGGAAACACCATATATTTT
NA,TRBJ2-7,NA,TRBV6-2/TRBV6-3,CASSYGASDPLEQYF,TGTGCCAGCAGTTATGGGGCTAGCGATCCCCTCGAGCAGTACTTC
NA,TRBJ2-1,TRBD2,TRBV27,CASSFRAGGPYSNEQFF,TGTGCCAGCAGTTTCAGAGCGGGGGGGCCATACAGCAATGAGCAGTTCTTC
NA,TRBJ1-2,NA,TRBV28,CASTLGIYGYTF,TGTGCCAGCACTTTGGGCATATATGGCTACACCTTC
NA,TRBJ2-7,TRBD1,TRBV11-3,CASSLGTGGEQYF,TGTGCCAGCAGCCTAGGGACAGGGGGCGAGCAGTACTTC
once,TRBJ2-3,NA,TRBV5-1,CASSSSVGGPRSSDTQYF,TGCGCCAGCAGCTCTTCGGTTGGGGGCCCCAGAAGTTCGGATACGCAGTATTTT
NA,TRBJ2-7,TRBD1,TRBV14,CASSQDQPGQGISYEQYF,TGTGCCAGCAGCCAAGATCAACCGGGACAGGGGATCTCCTACGAGCAGTACTTC
few,TRBJ1-3,NA,TRBV28,CASSSTRSSGNTIYF,TGTGCCAGCAGTTCGACCCGGAGCTCTGGAAACACCATATATTTT
once,TRBJ1-3,TRBD1,TRBV3-1/TRBV3-2,CASSSRDRGNTIYF,TGTGCCAGCAGCTCACGGGACAGAGGAAACACCATATATTTT
NA,TRBJ2-5,TRBD2,TRBV19,CASSKQTSSQETQYF,TGTGCCAGTAGTAAACAGACTAGCAGCCAAGAGACCCAGTACTTC
NA,TRBJ1-2,TRBD1,TRBV5-6,CASSFLDRGGGYTF,TGTGCCAGCAGCTTTCTCGACAGGGGAGGAGGCTACACCTTC
NA,TRBJ1-3,NA,TRBV7-9,CASSPRQGSGNTIYF,TGTGCCAGCAGTCCAAGGCAGGGGTCTGGAAACACCATATATTTT
NA,TRBJ2-3,TRBD2,TRBV7-2,CASSHGMRGGPDTQYF,TGTGCCAGCAGCCACGGAATGCGGGGGGGCCCAGATACGCAGTATTTT
NA,TRBJ2-7,TRBD2,TRBV28,CASSLVGRGVYEQYF,TGTGCCAGCAGTTTAGTAGGGCGGGGGGTCTACGAGCAGTACTTC
NA,TRBJ2-7,NA,TRBV28,CASRGDHRPYDF,TGTGCCAGCAGGGGCGATCACAGGCCCTACGACTTC
NA,TRBJ2-1,TRBD2,TRBV18,CASSPVGGGSSYNEQFF,TGTGCCAGCTCACCAGTCGGGGGGGGGAGCTCCTACAATGAGCAGTTCTTC
NA,TRBJ1-5,TRBD1,TRBV19,CASRRDRVGNQPQHF,TGTGCCAGTAGGAGGGACAGGGTGGGTAATCAGCCCCAGCATTTT
NA,TRBJ1-2,NA,TRBV27,CASSPNPTGTNYGYTF,TGTGCCAGCAGCCCTAACCCGACGGGAACTAACTATGGCTACACCTTC
NA,TRBJ1-1,NA,TRBV27,CASSKNDRYTEAFF,TGTGCCAGCAGTAAAAATGACAGATACACTGAAGCTTTCTTT
once,TRBJ2-5,TRBD2,TRBV25-1,CASSGSSGSGETQYF,TGTGCCAGCAGTGGTTCGAGCGGGAGCGGGGAGACCCAGTACTTC
NA,TRBJ2-7,NA,TRBV21-1,CASSIRDYEQYF,TGTGCCAGCAGCATTAGAGACTACGAGCAGTACTTC
NA,TRBJ2-7,TRBD1,TRBV5-6,CASSLGQGAYEQYF,TGTGCCAGCAGCTTGGGACAGGGGGCCTACGAGCAGTACTTC
NA,TRBJ2-2,NA,TRBV9,CASSVGKHTGELFF,TGTGCCAGCAGCGTAGGAAAGCACACCGGGGAGCTGTTTTTT
once,TRBJ1-5,NA,TRBV21-1,CASSKEGDSNQPQHF,TGTGCCAGCAGCAAAGAGGGAGATAGCAATCAGCCCCAGCATTTT
few,TRBJ2-2,TRBD2,TRBV5-4,CASRSGLAGGNTGELFF,TGTGCCAGCAGGTCGGGACTAGCGGGGGGAAACACCGGGGAGCTGTTTTTT
NA,TRBJ1-2,NA,TRBV28,CASSLRGMQGGSQSF,TGTGCCAGCAGTTTACGAGGCATGCAGGGAGGTAGCCAGTCCTTC
NA,TRBJ2-2,NA,TRBV3-1/TRBV3-2,CASSQDPRVTGELFF,TGTGCCAGCAGCCAAGATCCCCGGGTCACCGGGGAGCTGTTTTTT
NA,TRBJ1-2,NA,TRBV2,CASSEGGLYGYTF,TGTGCCAGCAGTGAGGGAGGGCTCTATGGCTACACCTTC
NA,TRBJ1-1,NA,TRBV9,CASSVGGTTEAFF,TGTGCCAGCAGCGTAGGTGGTACTACTGAAGCTTTCTTT
NA,TRBJ2-1,TRBD1,TRBV5-1,CASSLRQGRGNEQFF,TGCGCCAGCAGCTTGAGACAGGGACGAGGCAATGAGCAGTTCTTC